Listed here are 4 T cell receptor beta chains from one sample, sequenced in a study of cytomegalovirus exposure and HLA in healthy donors. The PCR made use of 60 Vbeta and 13 Jbeta primers. The table came from immunoSEQ multiplex PCR; TCRdb's copy has only in-frame clones and leaves some out. Of about 110,000 clones in the sample, 75% are singletons; the top ten hold 2% to 3%. Sample: PBMCs. All receptors derive from a man between 40 and 49 years old in good health and CMV-seronegative.

The J gene is TRBJ1-2, the V gene TRBV10-2; 8 bases are shared with TRBD1. Germline CDR1 reads WSHSY; CDR2 reads SAAADI. The J segment lost 8 bases and the V segment lost 5 bases, leaving 10 bases of the junction unmatched. This CDR3 is 14 amino acids long. The CDR3 loop reads CASSPPRTGLGYTF. CDR3 in DNA: TGCGCCAGCAGTCCCCCGAGGACAGGGTTAGGCTACACCTTC.

This chain uses TRBV11-2 with TRBJ1-2; TRBD1 matches 9 bases. Trimming removed 0 bases from V and 5 bases from J; junction bases left unmatched: 4. The CDR3 covers 15 residues. Germline values: CDR1 SGHAT, CDR2 FQNNGV. CDR3 nucleotides: TGTGCCAGCAGCTTAGATCAGGGACAGGGATATGGCTACACCTTC. The encoded protein is CASSLDQGQGYGYTF.

The gene calls are TRBV6-5 and TRBJ1-3, with D unclear. CDR3 size: 16 residues. Deletions cut 0 bases from V and 0 bases from J, with 9 bases between. From germline, CDR1 is MNHEY and CDR2 SVGAGI. The CDR3 region has the DNA TGTGCCAGCAGTTACTCCCTGCGGGTCTCTGGAAACACCATATATTTT. Amino acids: CASSYSLRVSGNTIYF.

V is TRBV7-9 and J is TRBJ1-1; D remains ambiguous. The CDR3 is 13 amino acids. CDR1 and CDR2 from the germline V gene are SEHNR and FQNEAQ (reference sequence). V dropped 3 bases and J dropped 1 base, with 6 bases sitting between them. Here the CDR3 reads CASSFGGNTEAFF. CDR3 nucleotides: TGTGCCAGCAGCTTTGGAGGGAACACTGAAGCTTTCTTT.